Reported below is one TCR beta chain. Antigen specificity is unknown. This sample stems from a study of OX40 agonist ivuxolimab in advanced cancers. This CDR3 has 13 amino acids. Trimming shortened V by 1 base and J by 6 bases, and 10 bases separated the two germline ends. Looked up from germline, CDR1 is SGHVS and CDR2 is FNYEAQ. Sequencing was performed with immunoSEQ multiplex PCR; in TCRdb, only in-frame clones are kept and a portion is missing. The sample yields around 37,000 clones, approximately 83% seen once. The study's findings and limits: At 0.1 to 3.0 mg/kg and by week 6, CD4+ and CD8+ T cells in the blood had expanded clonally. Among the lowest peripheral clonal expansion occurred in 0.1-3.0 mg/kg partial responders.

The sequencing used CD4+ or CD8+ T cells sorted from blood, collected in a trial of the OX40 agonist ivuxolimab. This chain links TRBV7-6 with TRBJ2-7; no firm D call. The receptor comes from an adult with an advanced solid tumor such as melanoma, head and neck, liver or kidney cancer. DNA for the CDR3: TGTGCCAGCAGCTTAGGAGGCCCGGGCGAGCAGTACTTC. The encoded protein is CASSLGGPGEQYF. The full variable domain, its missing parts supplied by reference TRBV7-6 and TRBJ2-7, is GAGVSQSPRYKVTKRGQDVALRCDPISGHVSLYWYRQALGQGPEFLTYFNYEAQQDKSGLPNDRFSAERPEGSISTLTIQRTEQRDSAMYRCASSLGGPGEQYFGPGTRLTVT.